This TCR beta chain was identified in a study of cytomegalovirus exposure and HLA in healthy donors. The wider study: Ancestry clustering placed around four fifths of some 400 genotyped donors in the Caucasian-associated cluster.

PCR was performed using 60 Vbeta and 13 Jbeta primers. TCRdb's copy holds only in-frame clones and misses some; the assay was immunoSEQ multiplex PCR. This table holds more than 80,000 clones, around 85% found once. Study results and caveats: Roughly uniform sequencing depth across donors was assumed, possibly incorrectly. Cytomegalovirus status was reportedly diagnosed by the classifier with high specificity and sensitivity.

This CDR3 comprises 15 residues. The trim removed 5 bases at V and 2 bases at J, leaving 9 bases unmatched. CDR1 and CDR2 from the germline V gene are LNHNV and YYDKDF (reference sequence). The sample holds a few counts of this clone. Its antigen is undetermined. The chain has TRBV15 and TRBJ2-7; 7 bases are shared with TRBD1. The specimen was PBMCs. The clonotype was recovered from a man aged 55 to 69 in good health and CMV-seronegative. The CDR3 DNA reads as TGTGCCACCAGCCCACCCGGGGACAGAGCCTACGAGCAGTACTTC. Protein sequence: CATSPPGDRAYEQYF.